The source of this T cell receptor (beta chain) is a study of Ad26.COV2.S vaccination and SARS-CoV-2 variants. Study-wide context: Administration of Ad26.COV2.S was intramuscular, either once or twice 56 days apart. Whole-study results and caveats: The breadth of spike-specific CD8+ and CD4+ T cell responses after vaccination was reportedly substantial. Compared with placebo recipients, vaccine recipients had higher spike-specific TCR breadth. Breadth measured for non-spike TCRs was similar across vaccine and placebo recipients.

On this clone: Antigen unknown.

Some clones are missing from TCRdb's copy, which holds only in-frame ones; the method was immunoSEQ multiplex PCR. The sample yields about 460,000 clones, roughly 87% seen once. V trimming: 6 bases; J trimming: 5 bases; junction bases outside the gene matches: 8. This CDR3 is 15 amino acids long. CDR1 and CDR2 from the germline V gene are MDHEN and SYDVKM. As to treatment: over 15 received Ad26.COV2.S at low or high dose, single or two shots; 5 received placebo; per-sample allocation not given. Samples analyzed were those drawn on day 63 after the first vaccine or placebo injection. This material consisted of peripheral blood, taken in a trial of Ad26.COV2.S vaccine versus placebo. This chain uses TRBV28 with TRBJ2-7; 12 bases are shared with TRBD2. The TCR originated in a person between 18 and 65 years old who received the Ad26.COV2.S COVID-19 vaccine or a placebo. The CDR3 region is CASRGASGRANEQYF. CDR3 nucleotides: TGTGCCAGCAGGGGGGCTAGCGGGAGGGCCAACGAGCAGTACTTC.